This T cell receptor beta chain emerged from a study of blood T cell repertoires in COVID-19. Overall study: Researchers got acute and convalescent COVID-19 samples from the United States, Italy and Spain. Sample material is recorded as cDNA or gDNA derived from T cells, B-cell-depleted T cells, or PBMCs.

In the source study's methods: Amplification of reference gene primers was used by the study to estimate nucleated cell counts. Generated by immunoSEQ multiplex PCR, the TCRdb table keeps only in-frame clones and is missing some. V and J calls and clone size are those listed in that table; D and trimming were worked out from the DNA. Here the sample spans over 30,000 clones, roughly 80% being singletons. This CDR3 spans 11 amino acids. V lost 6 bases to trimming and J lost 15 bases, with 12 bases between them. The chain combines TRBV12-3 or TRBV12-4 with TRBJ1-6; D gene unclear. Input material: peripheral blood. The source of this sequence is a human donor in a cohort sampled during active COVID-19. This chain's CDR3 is CASSPGRVLHF. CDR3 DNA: TGTGCCAGCAGCCCTGGGCGAGTCCTCCACTTT.